Below are 30 T cell receptor beta chains sequenced from a single sample in a study of blood T cell repertoires in COVID-19. Sequencing was performed with immunoSEQ multiplex PCR; in TCRdb, only in-frame clones are kept and a portion is missing. This table has approximately 670,000 clones, about 90% appearing once. Sample: peripheral blood. The origin of the receptors is a woman under 30 with acute or convalescent COVID-19.

The V and J genes are TRBV5-1 and TRBJ1-2; possible D gene TRBD1, 6 bases. The CDR3 is 13 residues long. Trimming cost V 4 bases and J 3 bases, with 10 bases left between them. Germline CDR1 SGHRS, CDR2 YFSETQ. As DNA, the CDR3 is TGCGCCAGCAGCCAAGGGGGTGACTATGGCTACACCTTC. Protein product: CASSQGGDYGYTF.

This clone has just a few counts. Other DNA sequences in this sample translate to the same CDR3. The chain carries TRBV5-1 and TRBJ1-6, with 8 bases lining up with TRBD1. Germline V CDR1 and CDR2: SGHRS, YFSETQ. This CDR3 contains 14 residues. The junction had 4 bases not matched to a gene; V was cut back by 4 bases and J by 7 bases. For the CDR3, the DNA is TGCGCCAGCAGCCTACGGGACAGGAATTCACCCCTCCACTTT. Translation: CASSLRDRNSPLHF.

This chain joins TRBV18 and TRBJ1-2; 9 nucleotides agree with TRBD1. The V gene's germline CDR1 is KGHSH and CDR2 LQKENI. V lost 3 bases, J lost 8 bases, and 10 bases stayed unmatched. CDR3 length: 15 residues. DNA of the CDR3: TGTGCCAGCTCACCGACCCGGACAGGGGAAGACGGCTACACCTTC. It encodes CASSPTRTGEDGYTF. The variable domain in full, with the rest retrieved from reference TRBV18 and TRBJ1-2, is NAGVMQNPRHLVRRRGQEARLRCSPMKGHSHVYWYRQLPEEGLKFMVYLQKENIIDESGMPKERFSAEFPKEGPSILRIQQVVRGDSAAYFCASSPTRTGEDGYTFGSGTRLTVV.

This clone was seen only once. This CDR3 is CASSYPLGTGETEAFF. The CDR3 bases are TGTGCCAGCAGTTACCCCCTCGGGACAGGGGAAACTGAAGCTTTCTTT. The chain joins TRBV6-2 or TRBV6-3 to TRBJ1-1, with 10 bases aligning to TRBD1. The V segment lost 2 bases and the J segment 5 bases; nucleotides outside the gene matches: 8. Germline CDR1 is MNHEY and CDR2 is SVGEGT. The CDR3 spans 16 residues.

In this sample, this clone turned up once. The J gene is TRBJ2-3, the V gene TRBV4-1; 13 bases are shared with TRBD2. Germline values: CDR1 MGHRA, CDR2 YSYEKL. The J segment lost 3 bases and the V segment lost 6 bases, leaving 9 bases of the junction unmatched. The CDR3 sequence is 17 residues long. The CDR3 protein is CASREGLAGKKTDTQYF. The CDR3 DNA follows: TGCGCCAGCAGAGAGGGACTAGCGGGGAAAAAGACAGATACGCAGTATTTT.

This clone has a single count. CDR3 DNA sequence: TGTGCCAGCAGCTCACCACCCTCAGGGGGCCTGTGGGAGCAGTACTTC. This sequence encodes CASSSPPSGGLWEQYF. The rearrangement links TRBV7-6 to TRBJ2-7; TRBD1 matches at 8 bases. The germline V gene encodes CDR1 SGHVS and CDR2 FNYEAQ. This CDR3 spans 16 amino acids. J was trimmed by 7 bases and V by 4 bases; bases with no gene match: 15.

The chain carries TRBV4-3 and TRBJ1-4, with a weak D call TRBD1 (5 bases). This CDR3 spans 15 amino acids. Trimming took off 1 base at V and 5 bases at J, with 11 bases between the two ends. CDR1 is LGHNA and CDR2 is YSLEER in the germline V gene. The CDR3: CASSQGHRLNEKLFF. CDR3 DNA sequence: TGCGCCAGCAGCCAAGGGCACAGGTTAAATGAAAAACTGTTTTTT.

In this sample, this clone turned up once. The chain joins TRBV19 to TRBJ1-1, with D possibly being TRBD1 (6 bases). The V gene's germline CDR1 is LNHDA and CDR2 SQIVND (reference sequence). V was pared by 5 bases and J by 4 bases, with 14 bases between. The CDR3 is 14 residues long. The CDR3 protein is CASSPPGGPTEAFF. CDR3 DNA sequence: TGTGCCAGTAGTCCTCCGGGGGGCCCCACTGAAGCTTTCTTT.

V is TRBV9 and J is TRBJ2-1; 7 bases match TRBD2. V lost 0 bases and J lost 9; bases outside the gene matches: 12. In germline, CDR1 is SGDLS, CDR2 YYNGEE. The CDR3 loop spans 16 amino acids. DNA for the CDR3: TGTGCCAGCAGCGTAGGTAGCGGGCGAGGGCTTAGTGAGCAGTTCTTC. Amino acids: CASSVGSGRGLSEQFF. Filled out from reference TRBV9 and TRBJ2-1, the complete variable domain reads DSGVTQTPKHLITATGQRVTLRCSPRSGDLSVYWYQQSLDQGLQFLIQYYNGEERAKGNILERFSAQQFPDLHSELNLSSLELGDSALYFCASSVGSGRGLSEQFFGPGTRLTVL.

V and J are TRBV9 and TRBJ2-2; D not certain. V was cut by 4 bases and J by 4 bases, with 8 bases left in between. Germline-derived CDR1 and CDR2 are SGDLS and YYNGEE. The CDR3 is 13 amino acids. The CDR3 sequence: CASSQPSTGELFF. The CDR3 region has the DNA TGTGCCAGCAGCCAACCCAGCACCGGGGAGCTGTTTTTT.

This chain uses TRBV7-2 with TRBJ1-4; D may be TRBD1 (6 bases). Trimming took off 5 bases at V and 10 bases at J, with 20 bases between the two ends. The CDR3 is 15 residues long. Germline CDR1 is SGHTA and CDR2 is FQGNSA. The CDR3 nucleotides read TGTGCCAGCAGCGCCTTGGTGGGGGCTTTAGGAAAACTGTTTTTT. Residues: CASSALVGALGKLFF. The full variable domain, completed using reference TRBV7-2 and TRBJ1-4, is GAGVSQSPSNKVTEKGKDVELRCDPISGHTALYWYRQSLGQGLEFLIYFQGNSAPDKSGLPSDRFSAERTGGSVSTLTIQRTQQEDSAVYLCASSALVGALGKLFFGSGTQLSVL.

The chain uses TRBV19 and TRBJ1-5; 8 nucleotides line up with TRBD1. After removal of 5 bases from V and 4 bases from J, the junction contained 13 bases not matched to a gene. CDR3 length equals 17 residues. The germline V gene has CDR1 LNHDA and CDR2 SQIVND (reference sequence). This CDR3 is CASSLSRGQGNNQPQHF. The CDR3 DNA reads TGTGCCAGTAGTCTAAGTCGTGGACAGGGAAATAATCAGCCCCAGCATTTT.

The chain joins TRBV7-9 to TRBJ2-7, with 8 bases that match TRBD2. V shed 5 bases, J shed 6 bases, and the junction held 9 bases outside the gene matches. The CDR3 runs 14 residues. The V gene's germline CDR1 is SEHNR and CDR2 FQNEAQ (reference sequence). Here the CDR3 reads CASSIAAGGGEQYF. The CDR3, as DNA: TGTGCCAGCAGCATTGCGGCGGGGGGTGGCGAGCAGTACTTC.

This chain links TRBV5-4 with TRBJ1-2; a possible D gene is TRBD1 (5 bases). The germline V and J ends were trimmed by 3 bases and 6 bases, with 12 bases remaining between them. The V gene's germline CDR1 is SGHNT and CDR2 YYREEE (reference sequence). This CDR3 is 13 amino acids long. DNA of the CDR3: TGTGCCAGCAGCTCGCAGGGTTGGGATGGCTACACCTTC. Protein sequence: CASSSQGWDGYTF.

This clone was recorded only once. This chain uses TRBV28 with TRBJ1-2, with 12 bases identical to TRBD1. Trimming cost V 10 bases and J 4 bases; bases outside gene matches: 16. This CDR3 is built from 17 residues. CDR1 is MDHEN, CDR2 SYDVKM, per germline. The CDR3 loop is CATDSSGQGAKSYGYTF. The CDR3 bases are TGTGCCACCGATTCATCGGGACAGGGGGCCAAGAGCTATGGCTACACCTTC.

The chain employs TRBV7-2 and TRBJ1-2; the match to TRBD1 covers 7 bases. V was pared by 5 bases and J by 7 bases, with 13 bases of the junction left unmatched. Germline V CDR1 and CDR2: SGHTA, FQGNSA. This CDR3 region has 15 residues. Here the CDR3 DNA reads TGTGCCAGCAGCCGCAAGACAGGGATTGTGGGTGGCTACACCTTC. Translation: CASSRKTGIVGGYTF.

The chain joins TRBV4-1 to TRBJ1-4; 7 nucleotides match TRBD1. V lost 5 bases, J lost 5 bases, and 5 bases stayed unmatched. The germline CDR1 and CDR2 sequences are MGHRA and YSYEKL. The CDR3 spans 14 residues. CDR3 DNA: TGCGCCAGCAGCGGCCAGACAGGGAATGAAAAACTGTTTTTT. Its translation is CASSGQTGNEKLFF.

This clone was recorded a few times. This chain connects TRBV14 to TRBJ2-2, with 9 bases lining up with TRBD2. Losses at the gene ends were 2 bases for V and 5 bases for J; bases not matched to a gene: 3. The CDR3 consists of 15 residues. The germline V gene has CDR1 SGHDN and CDR2 FVKESK. CDR3 in amino acids: CASSQSSGGTGELFF. The CDR3 coding sequence is TGTGCCAGCAGCCAATCCAGCGGGGGGACCGGGGAGCTGTTTTTT.

This chain links TRBV15 with TRBJ1-5, with D hard to call. Germline assignment: CDR1 LNHNV and CDR2 YYDKDF (reference sequence). The V end lost 5 bases, the J end lost 2 bases, and 7 bases lay between the germline ends. The length of the CDR3 is 13 residues. This CDR3 is CATSYGGNQPQHF. In nucleotides, the CDR3 is TGTGCCACCAGCTACGGTGGCAATCAGCCCCAGCATTTT. Full variable domain (missing parts from reference TRBV15 and TRBJ1-5): DAMVIQNPRYQVTQFGKPVTLSCSQTLNHNVMYWYQQKSSQAPKLLFHYYDKDFNNEADTPDNFQSRRPNTSFCFLDIRSPGLGDTAMYLCATSYGGNQPQHFGDGTRLSIL.

This chain joins TRBV2 and TRBJ2-6; 7 nucleotides align to TRBD1. Germline V gene sequence: CDR1 SNHLY, CDR2 FYNNEI. Trimming at V came to 5 bases and at J to 0 bases, leaving 10 bases not matched to a gene. The CDR3 spans 18 residues. The CDR3 is CASSFPGTAISGANVLTF. CDR3 DNA: TGTGCCAGCAGTTTCCCCGGGACAGCGATCTCTGGGGCCAACGTCCTGACTTTC.

The chain carries TRBV19 and TRBJ1-1, with a possible D match to TRBD1 (5 bases). Trimming cost V 7 bases and J 1 base, with 7 bases left between them. This CDR3 region has 12 residues. CDR1 LNHDA and CDR2 SQIVND come from the germline V gene (reference sequence). The CDR3 spells CASKGSNTEAFF. The CDR3 DNA reads TGTGCCAGTAAGGGGTCGAACACTGAAGCTTTCTTT.

The chain carries TRBV5-5 and TRBJ1-4; maybe TRBD1 (5 bases). The CDR3 runs 16 residues. Trimming took 1 base from V and 7 from J, leaving 17 bases between them. Germline lookup yields CDR1 SGHKS and CDR2 YYEKEE (reference sequence). In DNA form, the CDR3 reads TGTGCCAGCAGCTTGTTTACCTTCCAGGGCGGTGAAAAACTGTTTTTT. Its protein is CASSLFTFQGGEKLFF. The variable domain in full, completed from reference TRBV5-5 and TRBJ1-4, reads DAGVTQSPTHLIKTRGQQVTLRCSPISGHKSVSWYQQVLGQGPQFIFQYYEKEERGRGNFPDRFSARQFPNYSSELNVNALLLGDSALYLCASSLFTFQGGEKLFFGSGTQLSVL.

The chain combines TRBV7-3 with TRBJ2-3; TRBD2 might be the D (7 bases). V gave up 1 base and J gave up 11 bases, with 19 bases separating them. The CDR3 runs to 15 residues. Germline CDR1 SGHTA, CDR2 FQGTGA. CDR3 nucleotide sequence: TGTGCCAGCAGCTTAATAGGCGGGGGCGGCGATGGGCAGTATTTT. It translates to CASSLIGGGGDGQYF.

The chain carries TRBV5-1 and TRBJ1-5; D is undetermined. The CDR3 runs to 15 residues. V gave up 1 base and J gave up 2 bases, with 10 bases separating them. Germline V CDR1 and CDR2: SGHRS, YFSETQ. DNA for the CDR3: TGCGCCAGCAGCTTGTCCGCAGGCGGCAATCAGCCCCAGCATTTT. It translates to CASSLSAGGNQPQHF.

The chain joins TRBV7-2 to TRBJ1-5, with D unresolved. The CDR3 extends over 16 amino acids. The germline V gene encodes CDR1 SGHTA and CDR2 FQGNSA. Trimming stripped 5 bases from V and 5 bases from J, with 19 bases between. The CDR3 spells CASSQSPYLYYQPQHF. The CDR3 coding sequence is TGTGCCAGCAGCCAAAGCCCGTACCTATATTATCAGCCCCAGCATTTT.

This clone has only a few counts. The V call is TRBV30, the J call TRBJ1-5; 9 nucleotides align to TRBD1. The CDR3 spans 18 residues. Trimming at V came to 6 bases and at J to 3 bases, leaving 18 bases not matched to a gene. Looked up from germline, CDR1 is GTSNPN and CDR2 is SVGIG (reference sequence). CDR3: CACYAKAAGQGFNQPQHF. The CDR3 DNA reads as TGTGCCTGCTATGCTAAGGCCGCCGGACAGGGGTTCAATCAGCCCCAGCATTTT.

J is TRBJ1-2 and V is TRBV5-4; 11 positions match TRBD1. Germline CDR1 reads SGHNT; CDR2 reads YYREEE (reference sequence). Trimming cost V 0 bases and J 4 bases; bases outside gene matches: 5. The CDR3 is 16 amino acids. The CDR3 DNA follows: TGTGCCAGCAGCTTGGCGGCGGGACAGGGGGTCTATGGCTACACCTTC. Encoded protein: CASSLAAGQGVYGYTF.

This rearrangement joins TRBV7-3 to TRBJ1-2, with 7 nucleotides matching TRBD1. V was clipped by 5 bases and J by 6 bases; unmatched bases: 9. The CDR3 sequence is 14 residues long. Per the germline V gene, CDR1 is SGHTA and CDR2 is FQGTGA. Here the CDR3 reads CASSLPRTGHGYTF. The CDR3 DNA reads as TGTGCCAGCAGCCTCCCCCGGACAGGCCATGGCTACACCTTC. The entire variable domain, with the rest obtained from reference TRBV7-3 and TRBJ1-2, is as follows: GAGVSQTPSNKVTEKGKYVELRCDPISGHTALYWYRQSLGQGPEFLIYFQGTGAADDSGLPNDRFFAVRPEGSVSTLKIQRTERGDSAVYLCASSLPRTGHGYTFGSGTRLTVV.

V usage is TRBV4-1 and J usage is TRBJ1-6, with D perhaps matching TRBD1 (5 bases). CDR3 length: 19 residues. Trimming left V 2 bases short and J 1 base short, with 18 bases between. Per the germline V gene, CDR1 is MGHRA and CDR2 is YSYEKL. This chain's CDR3 is CASSQRAGGEGSYNSPLHF. The CDR3 nucleotides are TGCGCCAGCAGCCAAAGGGCTGGGGGGGAGGGATCCTATAATTCACCCCTCCACTTT.

V gene TRBV3-1 (or the pseudogene TRBV3-2) combines with J gene TRBJ2-3, with 7 positions matching TRBD1. The CDR3 runs to 17 residues. With V trimmed by 0 bases and J by 2 bases, 8 bases remained unmatched. CDR1 is LGHDT and CDR2 is YNNKEL in the germline V gene (reference sequence). The CDR3 loop reads CASSQDSLTGLTDTQYF. CDR3 coding DNA: TGTGCCAGCAGCCAAGATTCCCTGACAGGGCTCACAGATACGCAGTATTTT.